What follows are 30 T cell receptor beta chains derived from one specimen sequenced in a study of cytomegalovirus exposure and HLA in healthy donors. TCRdb keeps only in-frame clones here, not all; method: immunoSEQ multiplex PCR. The table shows around 98,000 clones, with about 83% occurring only once. The sample comprised PBMCs. The source is a woman between 25 and 40 years old in good health and CMV-seronegative.

The chain is built from TRBV19 and TRBJ2-7; possible D gene TRBD2, 6 bases. Trimming removed 10 bases at V and 2 bases at J, with 15 bases between. Germline V gene sequence: CDR1 LNHDA, CDR2 SQIVND (reference sequence). The CDR3 consists of 13 residues. This chain's CDR3 is CATAAGVTYEQYF. CDR3 DNA sequence: TGTGCCACCGCAGCGGGTGTCACCTACGAGCAGTACTTC.

J is TRBJ2-1 and V is TRBV5-1; D is undetermined. This CDR3 comprises 15 residues. The V end lost 3 bases, the J end lost 0 bases, and 10 bases lay between the germline ends. CDR1 and CDR2 (germline): SGHRS, YFSETQ. CDR3 protein: CASSSSTSSYNEQFF. The CDR3 bases are TGCGCCAGCAGCTCTTCCACGAGCTCCTACAATGAGCAGTTCTTC.

V gene TRBV4-2 combines with J gene TRBJ2-2; weak D call: TRBD2 (6 bases). This CDR3 spans 15 amino acids. Per germline, CDR1 LGHNA and CDR2 YNFKEQ. V was pared by 6 bases and J by 3 bases, with 14 bases between. CDR3 amino acids: CASSQRREDTGELFF. The CDR3 nucleotides read TGTGCCAGCAGTCAGCGCAGGGAGGACACCGGGGAGCTGTTTTTT.

The chain recombines TRBV6-5 with TRBJ2-5; D is ambiguous. V lost 5 bases, J lost 4 bases, and 8 bases lay in between. This CDR3 is built from 12 residues. The V gene's germline CDR1 is MNHEY and CDR2 SVGAGI. CDR3: CASSKIGETQYF. DNA for the CDR3: TGTGCCAGCAGTAAAATCGGAGAGACCCAGTACTTC.

The chain carries TRBV7-6 and TRBJ2-2; 8 nucleotides line up with TRBD1. The V and J ends lost 1 base and 6 bases, in that order; junction bases with no gene match: 19. Germline lookup yields CDR1 SGHVS and CDR2 FNYEAQ. This CDR3 spans 20 amino acids. For the CDR3, the DNA is TGTGCCAGCAGCTTAGGAAGACTTCTTGGAATCCAGGGGGCGGCCGGGGAGCTGTTTTTT. Its protein is CASSLGRLLGIQGAAGELFF.

This rearrangement joins TRBV6-6 to TRBJ1-2; D might be TRBD1 (6 bases). V was pared by 4 bases and J by 1 base, with 10 bases between. The CDR3 runs to 14 residues. From germline, CDR1 is MNHNY and CDR2 SVGAGI (reference sequence). CDR3 in amino acids: CASSWTEGNYGYTF. CDR3 nucleotides: TGTGCCAGCAGTTGGACAGAAGGTAACTATGGCTACACCTTC.

V and J are TRBV5-4 and TRBJ2-2; 7 bases fit TRBD2. CDR3 length: 16 amino acids. V trimming: 4 bases; J trimming: 5 bases; junction bases outside the gene matches: 11. Germline V gene data show CDR1 as SGHNT and CDR2 as YYREEE (reference sequence). The CDR3: CASSPGTRTRTGELFF. The CDR3 nucleotides read TGTGCCAGCAGCCCCGGGACTCGGACTAGGACCGGGGAGCTGTTTTTT.

Concerning this clone: One junction end does not reproduce the germline sequence, and a read error may be involved. This chain joins TRBV20-1 and TRBJ2-4; D not certain. CDR1 DFQATT and CDR2 SNEGSKA come from the germline V gene (reference sequence). This CDR3 comprises 11 residues. CDR3 bases: TGCAGTGCCTCGACCACGAACAGTCTGAACTTC. Translation: CSASTTNSLNF.

The rearrangement uses TRBV2 and TRBJ2-1, with D possibly TRBD2 on 6 matching bases. The V gene's germline CDR1 is SNHLY and CDR2 FYNNEI. The CDR3 runs to 15 residues. Trimming took off 3 bases at V and 3 bases at J, with 12 bases between the two ends. The CDR3 nucleotides read TGTGCCAGCAGTGATTTCGGACTAAACTACAATGAGCAGTTCTTC. It specifies CASSDFGLNYNEQFF. Drawing the rest from reference TRBV2 and TRBJ2-1, the complete variable domain is EPEVTQTPSHQVTQMGQEVILRCVPISNHLYFYWYRQILGQKVEFLVSFYNNEISEKSEIFDDQFSVERPDGSNFTLKIRSTKLEDSAMYFCASSDFGLNYNEQFFGPGTRLTVL.

The V gene is TRBV5-1, the J gene TRBJ2-1; no clear D. The CDR3 has 14 residues. Trimming pared 5 bases from V and 7 bases from J, leaving 16 bases between. CDR1 is SGHRS and CDR2 is YFSETQ in the germline V gene. In nucleotides, the CDR3 is TGCGCCAGCAGATCCGACTCTATATTAAATGAGCAGTTCTTC. Protein: CASRSDSILNEQFF.

The J gene is TRBJ1-2, the V gene TRBV7-2; 8 positions match TRBD1. The CDR3 has 15 residues. V lost 5 bases, J lost 4 bases, and 9 bases stayed unmatched. Germline lookup yields CDR1 SGHTA and CDR2 FQGNSA. The CDR3 DNA sequence: TGTGCCAGCAGCCGCAGAGTAGACAGGGGCTATGGCTACACCTTC. Its protein product is CASSRRVDRGYGYTF.

The V call is TRBV2, the J call TRBJ2-2, with 14 bases fitting TRBD2. The CDR3 length is 16 residues. Germline trimming cut 9 bases from V and 0 bases from J; bases unmatched to any gene: 3. Germline V gives CDR1 SNHLY, CDR2 FYNNEI. In nucleotides, the CDR3 is TGTGCCAGTGGACTAGCGGGGGGCGCGAACACCGGGGAGCTGTTTTTT. Protein: CASGLAGGANTGELFF.

This rearrangement joins TRBV18 to TRBJ1-2; the D gene is possibly TRBD1 (6 bases). This CDR3 contains 14 residues. V lost 0 bases, J lost 8 bases, and 13 bases lay in between. The germline V gene has CDR1 KGHSH and CDR2 LQKENI. CDR3 nucleotides: TGTGCCAGCTCACCACCGCCAACAGGGAGAGGCTACACCTTC. This codes for CASSPPPTGRGYTF. Full variable domain (missing parts from reference TRBV18 and TRBJ1-2): NAGVMQNPRHLVRRRGQEARLRCSPMKGHSHVYWYRQLPEEGLKFMVYLQKENIIDESGMPKERFSAEFPKEGPSILRIQQVVRGDSAAYFCASSPPPTGRGYTFGSGTRLTVV.

As concerns this clone: An end of the junction differs from the germline gene, which may be a read error. The chain recombines TRBV30 with TRBJ1-5; TRBD1 might be the D (6 bases). Germline CDR1 GTSNPN, CDR2 SVGIG (reference sequence). The CDR3 runs 11 residues. In DNA, the CDR3 is TGTGCCTGGAGTGTTTTGGGGGCCTATTGTTTT. This sequence encodes CAWSVLGAYCF.

This chain joins TRBV9 and TRBJ2-2; no reliable D call. V lost 4 bases and J lost 3, with 10 bases in between. CDR3 length: 14 amino acids. In germline, CDR1 is SGDLS, CDR2 YYNGEE. The CDR3 spells CASSQFGDTGELFF. The DNA of the CDR3 is TGTGCCAGCAGCCAATTCGGAGACACCGGGGAGCTGTTTTTT.

This clone has only a few counts. This sequence joins TRBV19 and TRBJ2-7; TRBD1 matches 8 bases. Germline assignment: CDR1 LNHDA and CDR2 SQIVND (reference sequence). This CDR3 spans 15 amino acids. Trimming removed 5 bases from V and 2 bases from J; junction bases left unmatched: 8. The CDR3 bases are TGTGCCAGTAGTGTCGGGACAGGCCGTCCCTACGAGCAGTACTTC. Protein: CASSVGTGRPYEQYF.

The chain joins TRBV19 to TRBJ1-5, with D possibly TRBD1 on 5 matching bases. The germline gives CDR1 LNHDA, CDR2 SQIVND (reference sequence). The CDR3 sequence is 16 residues long. Trimming took 8 bases from V and 5 from J, leaving 22 bases between them. The CDR3: CASYGRAGTRDQPQHF. DNA of the CDR3: TGTGCCAGTTACGGCAGGGCGGGGACCAGAGATCAGCCCCAGCATTTT. Full variable domain (remainder filled in from reference TRBV19 and TRBJ1-5): DGGITQSPKYLFRKEGQNVTLSCEQNLNHDAMYWYRQDPGQGLRLIYYSQIVNDFQKGDIAEGYSVSREKKESFPLTVTSAQKNPTAFYLCASYGRAGTRDQPQHFGDGTRLSIL.

The rearrangement links TRBV13 to TRBJ2-7, with D perhaps matching TRBD2 (6 bases). V shed 2 bases and J shed 3 bases, with 11 bases lying between them. CDR3 size: 14 residues. CDR1 PRHDT and CDR2 FYEKMQ come from the germline V gene (reference sequence). DNA of the CDR3: TGTGCCAGCAGCTTACTACGGGGGATCTACGAGCAGTACTTC. Its translation is CASSLLRGIYEQYF. The whole variable domain, remainder taken from reference TRBV13 and TRBJ2-7, is AAGVIQSPRHLIKEKRETATLKCYPIPRHDTVYWYQQGPGQDPQFLISFYEKMQSDKGSIPDRFSAQQFSDYHSELNMSSLELGDSALYFCASSLLRGIYEQYFGPGTRLTVT.

The chain combines TRBV19 with TRBJ2-1, with D unresolved. The CDR3 extends over 10 amino acids. CDR1 is LNHDA and CDR2 is SQIVND in the germline V gene (reference sequence). V was trimmed by 5 bases and J by 10 bases, leaving 6 bases between them. The CDR3 here is CASSAGEQFF. DNA of the CDR3: TGTGCCAGTAGTGCAGGAGAGCAGTTCTTC.

This chain uses TRBV5-1 with TRBJ2-3; 10 bases agree with TRBD1. Per germline, CDR1 SGHRS and CDR2 YFSETQ. J gave up 4 bases and V 3 bases, and 11 bases lay outside the gene matches. The CDR3 consists of 17 residues. Here the CDR3 DNA reads TGCGCCAGCAGCTCCGGAACGGGACAGGGGTATGCAGATACGCAGTATTTT. This codes for CASSSGTGQGYADTQYF. The full variable domain, in which reference TRBV5-1 and TRBJ2-3 provide the parts outside the CDR3, is KAGVTQTPRYLIKTRGQQVTLSCSPISGHRSVSWYQQTPGQGLQFLFEYFSETQRNKGNFPGRFSGRQFSNSRSEMNVSTLELGDSALYLCASSSGTGQGYADTQYFGPGTRLTVL.

This chain connects TRBV28 to TRBJ2-5, with 8 nucleotides matching TRBD2. TRBJ2-7 matches the DNA end more closely, so the J call is doubtful. Germline CDR1 reads MDHEN; CDR2 reads SYDVKM. The CDR3 covers 15 residues. The CDR3 bases are TGTGCCAGCAGTTTTCGAGCGGGAGAGACCTACGAGCAGTACTTC. Amino acids: CASSFRAGETYEQYF.

V is TRBV27 and J is TRBJ1-2, with no clear D. The CDR3 is made up of 14 amino acids. Germline values: CDR1 MNHEY, CDR2 SMNVEV (reference sequence). Trimming took 3 bases from V and 2 from J, leaving 10 bases between them. The CDR3 sequence is CASSFVSPNYGYTF. The CDR3 DNA follows: TGTGCCAGCAGTTTTGTCTCCCCGAACTATGGCTACACCTTC.

This clone was seen just once. The chain has TRBV4-1 and TRBJ2-5; D not certain. Germline V gives CDR1 MGHRA, CDR2 YSYEKL. V lost 0 bases and J lost 2, with 7 bases in between. There are 14 residues in the CDR3. CDR3 in DNA: TGCGCCAGCAGCCAAGACCGGTTACAAGAGACCCAGTACTTC. This translates into CASSQDRLQETQYF.

The J gene is TRBJ2-7, the V gene TRBV25-1, with TRBD1 as a possible D gene (6 bases). The germline V and J ends were trimmed by 3 bases and 4 bases, with 16 bases remaining between them. CDR1 MGHDK and CDR2 SYGVNS come from the germline V gene. The CDR3 covers 15 residues. The CDR3: CASSDSTGMGYEQYF. CDR3 nucleotides: TGTGCCAGCAGTGATAGTACAGGGATGGGATACGAGCAGTACTTC.

V gene TRBV9 combines with J gene TRBJ1-2; D unresolved. CDR3 length equals 14 residues. Per the germline V gene, CDR1 is SGDLS and CDR2 is YYNGEE. V lost 2 bases and J lost 8, with 16 bases in between. The DNA of the CDR3 is TGTGCCAGCAGCGTTAGTGCCAGGAAAGGCGGCTACACCTTC. Protein: CASSVSARKGGYTF.

The chain is built from TRBV4-2 and TRBJ1-4, with TRBD1 identical over 7 bases. Losses at the gene ends were 0 bases for V and 10 bases for J; bases not matched to a gene: 2. CDR1 and CDR2 from the germline V gene are LGHNA and YNFKEQ. The CDR3 covers 13 residues. The DNA for the CDR3 is TGTGCCAGCAGCCAAGACAGGGGGGCAAAACTGTTTTTT. It yields the protein CASSQDRGAKLFF.

This chain uses TRBV7-9 with TRBJ1-2, with 8 positions matching TRBD1. This CDR3 contains 19 residues. J lost 6 bases, V lost 3 bases, and 21 bases had no gene match. Germline CDR1 reads SEHNR; CDR2 reads FQNEAQ (reference sequence). For the CDR3, the DNA is TGTGCCAGCAGCTTCTTAGTCGGGCACAGATCCGGGACAGGAAATGGCTACACCTTC. Translating it yields CASSFLVGHRSGTGNGYTF.

This clone is a singleton in its sample. The rearrangement links TRBV7-3 to TRBJ2-2; D possibly corresponds to TRBD2 (5 bases). V was shortened by 3 bases and J by 7 bases, with 9 bases between the two germline ends. CDR3 length equals 13 residues. Germline V CDR1 and CDR2: SGHTA, FQGTGA. The DNA for the CDR3 is TGTGCCAGCAGCTTCCGGGGTAACGGGGAGCTGTTTTTT. It translates to CASSFRGNGELFF.

This clone was observed once. The rearrangement links TRBV5-1 to TRBJ2-6; 8 bases are a match to TRBD1. The CDR3 has 17 amino acids. The V segment lost 4 bases and the J segment 0 bases; nucleotides outside the gene matches: 6. Germline V CDR1 and CDR2: SGHRS, YFSETQ. The CDR3 DNA sequence: TGCGCCAGCAGCCCCGGGACAGGTAGCTCTGGGGCCAACGTCCTGACTTTC. This translates into CASSPGTGSSGANVLTF.

The chain carries TRBV19 and TRBJ1-4, with 9 bases matching TRBD1. Trimming took 10 bases from V and 2 from J; bases not matched to a gene: 2. Germline V gene sequence: CDR1 LNHDA, CDR2 SQIVND (reference sequence). The CDR3 runs 13 residues. The CDR3 DNA reads as TGTGCCACACAGGGGGCCACTAATGAAAAACTGTTTTTT. Residues: CATQGATNEKLFF.